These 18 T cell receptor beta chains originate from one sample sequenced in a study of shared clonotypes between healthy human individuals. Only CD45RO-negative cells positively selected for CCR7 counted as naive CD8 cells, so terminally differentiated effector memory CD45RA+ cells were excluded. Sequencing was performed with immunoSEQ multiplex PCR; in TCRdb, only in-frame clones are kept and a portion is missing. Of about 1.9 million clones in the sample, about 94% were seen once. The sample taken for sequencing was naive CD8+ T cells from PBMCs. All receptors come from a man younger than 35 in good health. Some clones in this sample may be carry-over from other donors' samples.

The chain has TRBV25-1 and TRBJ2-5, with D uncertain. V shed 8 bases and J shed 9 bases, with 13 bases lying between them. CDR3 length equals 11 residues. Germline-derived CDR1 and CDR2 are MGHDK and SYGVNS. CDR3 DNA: TGTGCCAGCGGCCCCCTCGGGCCCCAGTACTTC. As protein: CASGPLGPQYF.

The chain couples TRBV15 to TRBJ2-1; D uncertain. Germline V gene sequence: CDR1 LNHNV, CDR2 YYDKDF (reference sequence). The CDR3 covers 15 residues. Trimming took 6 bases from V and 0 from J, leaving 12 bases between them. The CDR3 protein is CATRDSDGSYNEQFF. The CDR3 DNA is TGTGCCACCAGAGACTCAGACGGCTCCTACAATGAGCAGTTCTTC.

CDR3 sequence reads: CASSLFGGANRDEQYF. The CDR3 DNA reads TGTGCCAGCAGCTTATTCGGCGGCGCCAATCGCGACGAGCAGTACTTC. This rearrangement joins TRBV7-9 to TRBJ2-7; D unresolved. CDR3 length equals 16 residues. CDR1 and CDR2 from the germline V gene are SEHNR and FQNEAQ (reference sequence). The germline V and J ends were trimmed by 2 bases and 5 bases, with 19 bases remaining between them.

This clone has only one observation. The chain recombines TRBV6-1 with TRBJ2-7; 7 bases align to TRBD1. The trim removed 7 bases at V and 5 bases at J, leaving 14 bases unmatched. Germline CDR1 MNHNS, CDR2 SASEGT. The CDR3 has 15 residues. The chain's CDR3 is CASNLLKGAKDEQYF. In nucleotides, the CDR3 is TGTGCCAGCAATCTCCTGAAGGGGGCGAAGGACGAGCAGTACTTC.

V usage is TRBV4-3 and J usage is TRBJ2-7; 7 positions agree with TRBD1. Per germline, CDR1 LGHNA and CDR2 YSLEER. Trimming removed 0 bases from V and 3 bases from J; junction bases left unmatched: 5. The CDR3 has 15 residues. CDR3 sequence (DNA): TGCGCCAGCAGCCAAGAGACAGGGCCCCTCTACGAGCAGTACTTC. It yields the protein CASSQETGPLYEQYF.

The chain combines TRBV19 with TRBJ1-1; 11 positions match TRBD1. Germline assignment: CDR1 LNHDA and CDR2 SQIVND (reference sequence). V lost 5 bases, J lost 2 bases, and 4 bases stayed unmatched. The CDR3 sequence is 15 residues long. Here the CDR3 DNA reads TGTGCCAGTAGTCAAAGGACAGGGGGCAACACTGAAGCTTTCTTT. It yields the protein CASSQRTGGNTEAFF.

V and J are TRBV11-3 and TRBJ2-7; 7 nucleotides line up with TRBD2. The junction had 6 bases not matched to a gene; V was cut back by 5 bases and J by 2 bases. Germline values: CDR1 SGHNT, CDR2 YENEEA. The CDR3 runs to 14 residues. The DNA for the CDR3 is TGTGCCAGCAGCGCCCTAGCGGCCCCCTACGAGCAGTACTTC. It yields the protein CASSALAAPYEQYF.

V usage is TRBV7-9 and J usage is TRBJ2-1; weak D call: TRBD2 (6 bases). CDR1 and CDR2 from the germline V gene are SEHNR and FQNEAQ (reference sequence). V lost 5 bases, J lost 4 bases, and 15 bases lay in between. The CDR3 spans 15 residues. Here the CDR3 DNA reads TGTGCCAGCAGCCACAGGCTAGCGAGTTACAATGAGCAGTTCTTC. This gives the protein CASSHRLASYNEQFF.

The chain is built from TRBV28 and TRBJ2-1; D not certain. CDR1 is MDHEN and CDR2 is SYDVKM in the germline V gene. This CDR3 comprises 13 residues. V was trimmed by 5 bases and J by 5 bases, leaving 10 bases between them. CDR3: CASSPLGDNEQFF. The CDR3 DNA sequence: TGTGCCAGCAGTCCCCTCGGCGACAATGAGCAGTTCTTC.

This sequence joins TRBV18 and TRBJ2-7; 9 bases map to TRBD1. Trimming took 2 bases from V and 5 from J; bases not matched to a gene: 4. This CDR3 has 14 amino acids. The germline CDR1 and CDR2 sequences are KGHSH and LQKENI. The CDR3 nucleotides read TGTGCCAGCTCACCAAGGGACAGGGCCCACGAGCAGTACTTC. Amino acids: CASSPRDRAHEQYF.

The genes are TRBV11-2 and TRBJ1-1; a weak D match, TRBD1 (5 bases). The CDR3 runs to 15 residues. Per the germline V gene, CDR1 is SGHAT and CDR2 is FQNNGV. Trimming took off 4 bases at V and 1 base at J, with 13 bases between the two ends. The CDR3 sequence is CASSSTGTSNTEAFF. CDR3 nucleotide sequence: TGTGCCAGCAGCTCAACCGGGACTTCGAACACTGAAGCTTTCTTT. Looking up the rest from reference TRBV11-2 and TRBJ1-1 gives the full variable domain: EAGVAQSPRYKIIEKRQSVAFWCNPISGHATLYWYQQILGQGPKLLIQFQNNGVVDDSQLPKDRFSAERLKGVDSTLKIQPAKLEDSAVYLCASSSTGTSNTEAFFGQGTRLTVV.

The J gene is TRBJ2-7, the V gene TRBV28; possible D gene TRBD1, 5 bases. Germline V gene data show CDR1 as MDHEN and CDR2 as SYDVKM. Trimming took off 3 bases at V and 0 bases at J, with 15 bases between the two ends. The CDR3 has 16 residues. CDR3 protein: CASSFLDSIHSYEQYF. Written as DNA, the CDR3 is TGTGCCAGCAGTTTCCTTGACAGTATACACTCCTACGAGCAGTACTTC.

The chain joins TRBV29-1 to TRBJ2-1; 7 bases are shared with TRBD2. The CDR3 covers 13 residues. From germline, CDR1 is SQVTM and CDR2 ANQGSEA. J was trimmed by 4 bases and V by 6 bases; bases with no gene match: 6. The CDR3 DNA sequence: TGCAGCGTATTGGGGGGGAATTACAATGAGCAGTTCTTC. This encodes CSVLGGNYNEQFF.

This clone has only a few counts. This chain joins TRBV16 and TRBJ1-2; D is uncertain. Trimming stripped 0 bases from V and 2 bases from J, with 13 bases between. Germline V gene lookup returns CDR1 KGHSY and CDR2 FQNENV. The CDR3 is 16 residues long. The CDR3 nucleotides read TGTGCCAGCAGCCAATCTCGTCGAGACCTCAACTATGGCTACACCTTC. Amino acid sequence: CASSQSRRDLNYGYTF. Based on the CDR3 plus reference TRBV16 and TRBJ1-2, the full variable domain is GEEVAQTPKHLVRGEGQKAKLYCAPIKGHSYVFWYQQVLKNEFKFLISFQNENVFDETGMPKERFSAKCLPNSPCSLEIQATKLEDSAVYFCASSQSRRDLNYGYTFGSGTRLTVV.

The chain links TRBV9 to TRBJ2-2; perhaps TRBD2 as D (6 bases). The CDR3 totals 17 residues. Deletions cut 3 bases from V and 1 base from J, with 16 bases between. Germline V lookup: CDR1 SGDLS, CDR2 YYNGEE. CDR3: CASSARPGLGNTGELFF. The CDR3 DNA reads TGTGCCAGCAGCGCGAGACCGGGACTGGGGAACACCGGGGAGCTGTTTTTT.

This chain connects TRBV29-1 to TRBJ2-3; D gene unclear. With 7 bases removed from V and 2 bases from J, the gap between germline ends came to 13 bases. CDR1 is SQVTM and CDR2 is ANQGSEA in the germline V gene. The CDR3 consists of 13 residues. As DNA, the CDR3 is TGCAGCGCATCCGGGCCATACACAGATACGCAGTATTTT. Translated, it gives CSASGPYTDTQYF.

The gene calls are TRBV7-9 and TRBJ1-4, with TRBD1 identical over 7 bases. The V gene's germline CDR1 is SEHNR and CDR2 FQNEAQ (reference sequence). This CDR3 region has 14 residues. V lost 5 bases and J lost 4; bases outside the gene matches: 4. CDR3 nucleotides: TGTGCCAGCAGCCCCGGACAGGTTAATGAAAAACTGTTTTTT. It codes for CASSPGQVNEKLFF.

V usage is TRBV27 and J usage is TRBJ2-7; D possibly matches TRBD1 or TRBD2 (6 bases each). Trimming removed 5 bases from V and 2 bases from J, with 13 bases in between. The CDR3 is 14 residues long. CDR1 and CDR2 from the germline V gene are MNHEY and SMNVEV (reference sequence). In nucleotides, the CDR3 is TGTGCCAGCAGTATCAGGGGCGGGACCTACGAGCAGTACTTC. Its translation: CASSIRGGTYEQYF.